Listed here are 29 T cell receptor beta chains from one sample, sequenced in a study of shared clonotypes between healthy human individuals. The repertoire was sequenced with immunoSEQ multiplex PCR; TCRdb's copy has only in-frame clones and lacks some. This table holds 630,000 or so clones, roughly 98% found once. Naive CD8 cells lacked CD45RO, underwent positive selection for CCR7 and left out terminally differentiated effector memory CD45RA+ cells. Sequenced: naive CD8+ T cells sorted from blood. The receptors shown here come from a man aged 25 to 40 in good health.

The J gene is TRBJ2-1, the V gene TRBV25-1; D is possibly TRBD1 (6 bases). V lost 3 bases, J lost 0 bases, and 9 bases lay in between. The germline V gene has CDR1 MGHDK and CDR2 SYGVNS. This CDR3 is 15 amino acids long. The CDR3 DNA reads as TGTGCCAGCAGTGACGGACAGAGCTCCTACAATGAGCAGTTCTTC. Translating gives CASSDGQSSYNEQFF.

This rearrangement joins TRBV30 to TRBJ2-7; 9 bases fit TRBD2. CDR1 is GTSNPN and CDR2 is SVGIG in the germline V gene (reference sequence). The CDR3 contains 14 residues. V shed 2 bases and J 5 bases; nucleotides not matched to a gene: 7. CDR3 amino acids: CAWSPGLAPDEQYF. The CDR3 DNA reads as TGTGCCTGGAGTCCGGGACTAGCACCAGACGAGCAGTACTTC.

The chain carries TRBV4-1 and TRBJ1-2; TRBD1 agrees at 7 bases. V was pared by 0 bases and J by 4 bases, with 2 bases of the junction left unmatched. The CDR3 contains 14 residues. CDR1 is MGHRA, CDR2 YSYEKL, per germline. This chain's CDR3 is CASSQEDRSYGYTF. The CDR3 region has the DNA TGCGCCAGCAGCCAAGAGGACAGGAGCTATGGCTACACCTTC.

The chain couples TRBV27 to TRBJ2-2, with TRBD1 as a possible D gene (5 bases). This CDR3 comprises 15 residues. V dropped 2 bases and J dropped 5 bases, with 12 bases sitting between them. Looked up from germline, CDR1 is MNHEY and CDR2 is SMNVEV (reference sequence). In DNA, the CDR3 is TGTGCCAGCAGTTTAACGACAGTTAGGACCGGGGAGCTGTTTTTT. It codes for CASSLTTVRTGELFF.

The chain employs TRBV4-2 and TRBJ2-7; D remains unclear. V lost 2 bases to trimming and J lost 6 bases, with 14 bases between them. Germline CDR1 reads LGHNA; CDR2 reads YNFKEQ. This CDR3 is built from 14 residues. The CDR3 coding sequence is TGTGCCAGCAGCCAATACTCGACCATTCTCGAGCAGTACTTC. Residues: CASSQYSTILEQYF.

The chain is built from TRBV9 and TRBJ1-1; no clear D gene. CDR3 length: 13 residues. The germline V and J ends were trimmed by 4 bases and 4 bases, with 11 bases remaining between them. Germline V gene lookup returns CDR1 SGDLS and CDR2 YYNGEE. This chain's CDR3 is CASSQYLSTEAFF. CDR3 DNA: TGTGCCAGCAGCCAATATCTTTCCACTGAAGCTTTCTTT.

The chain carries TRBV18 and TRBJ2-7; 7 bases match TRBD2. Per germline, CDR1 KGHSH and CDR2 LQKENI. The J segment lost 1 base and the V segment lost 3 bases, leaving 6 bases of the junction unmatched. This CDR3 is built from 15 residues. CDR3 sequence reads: CASSPTGGMSYEQYF. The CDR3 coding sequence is TGTGCCAGCTCACCCACGGGAGGTATGTCCTACGAGCAGTACTTC.

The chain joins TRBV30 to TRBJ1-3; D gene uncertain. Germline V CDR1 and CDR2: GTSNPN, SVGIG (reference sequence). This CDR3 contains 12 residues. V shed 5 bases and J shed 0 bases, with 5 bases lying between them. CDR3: CAWGPSGNTIYF. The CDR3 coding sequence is TGTGCCTGGGGACCCTCTGGAAACACCATATATTTT.

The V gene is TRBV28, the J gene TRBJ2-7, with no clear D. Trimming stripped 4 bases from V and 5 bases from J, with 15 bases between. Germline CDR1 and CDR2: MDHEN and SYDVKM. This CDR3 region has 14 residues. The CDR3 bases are TGTGCCAGCAGTTCCTCGCAGGTTACGGACGAGCAGTACTTC. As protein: CASSSSQVTDEQYF.

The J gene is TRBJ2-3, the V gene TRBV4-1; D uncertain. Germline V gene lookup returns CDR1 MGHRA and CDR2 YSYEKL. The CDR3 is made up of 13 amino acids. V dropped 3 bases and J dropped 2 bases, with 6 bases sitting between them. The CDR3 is CASSQGITDTQYF. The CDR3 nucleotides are TGCGCCAGCAGCCAGGGGATCACAGATACGCAGTATTTT.

The CDR3 coding sequence is TGTGCCAGCAGTTTTCCCCAGGGGGCCGTCTATGGCTACACCTTC. Translation gives CASSFPQGAVYGYTF. The chain has TRBV28 and TRBJ1-2, with TRBD1 matching over 8 bases. CDR1 MDHEN and CDR2 SYDVKM come from the germline V gene. Trimming cost V 3 bases and J 4 bases; bases outside gene matches: 7. The CDR3 is made up of 15 amino acids.

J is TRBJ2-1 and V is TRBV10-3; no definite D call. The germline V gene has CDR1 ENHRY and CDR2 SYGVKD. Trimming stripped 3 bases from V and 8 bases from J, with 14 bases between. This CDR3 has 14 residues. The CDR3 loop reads CAISERSGRDEQFF. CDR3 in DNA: TGTGCCATCAGTGAAAGGTCGGGTCGGGATGAGCAGTTCTTC.

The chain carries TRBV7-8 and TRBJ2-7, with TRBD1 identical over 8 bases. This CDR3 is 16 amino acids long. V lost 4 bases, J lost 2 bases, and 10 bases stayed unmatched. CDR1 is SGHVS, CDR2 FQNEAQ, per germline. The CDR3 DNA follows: TGTGCCAGCAGCTCCGAGAGGACAGGGCTTCCCTACGAGCAGTACTTC. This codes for CASSSERTGLPYEQYF.

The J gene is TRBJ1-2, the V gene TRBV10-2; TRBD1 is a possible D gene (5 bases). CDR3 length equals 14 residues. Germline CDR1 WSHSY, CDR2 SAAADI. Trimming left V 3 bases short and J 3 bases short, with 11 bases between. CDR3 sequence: CASSEQRGYYGYTF. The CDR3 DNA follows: TGCGCCAGCAGTGAACAGAGGGGTTACTATGGCTACACCTTC.

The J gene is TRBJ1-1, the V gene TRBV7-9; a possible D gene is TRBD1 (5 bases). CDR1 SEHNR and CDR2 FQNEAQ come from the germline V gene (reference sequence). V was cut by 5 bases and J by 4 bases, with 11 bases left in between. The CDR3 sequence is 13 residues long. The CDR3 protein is CASSETATTEAFF. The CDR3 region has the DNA TGTGCCAGCAGCGAGACAGCTACCACTGAAGCTTTCTTT.

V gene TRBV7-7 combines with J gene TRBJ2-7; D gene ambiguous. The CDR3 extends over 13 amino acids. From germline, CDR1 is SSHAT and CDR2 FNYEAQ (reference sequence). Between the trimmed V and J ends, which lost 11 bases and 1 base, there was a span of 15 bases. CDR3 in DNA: TGTGCCGTAGGCCGGGTTGGATCCTACGAGCAGTACTTC. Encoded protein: CAVGRVGSYEQYF.

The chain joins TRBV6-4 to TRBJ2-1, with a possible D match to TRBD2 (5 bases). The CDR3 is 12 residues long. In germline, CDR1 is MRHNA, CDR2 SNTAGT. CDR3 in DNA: TGTGTTACTGCGGGCCCTAACAATGAGCAGTTCTTC. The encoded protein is CVTAGPNNEQFF.

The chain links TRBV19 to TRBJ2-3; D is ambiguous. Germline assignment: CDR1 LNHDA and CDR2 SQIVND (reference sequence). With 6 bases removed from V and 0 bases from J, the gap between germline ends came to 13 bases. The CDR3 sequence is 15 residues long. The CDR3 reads CASSLQPPSTDTQYF. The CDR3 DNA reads TGTGCCAGTAGCCTCCAGCCCCCTAGCACAGATACGCAGTATTTT. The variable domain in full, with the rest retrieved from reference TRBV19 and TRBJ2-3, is DGGITQSPKYLFRKEGQNVTLSCEQNLNHDAMYWYRQDPGQGLRLIYYSQIVNDFQKGDIAEGYSVSREKKESFPLTVTSAQKNPTAFYLCASSLQPPSTDTQYFGPGTRLTVL.

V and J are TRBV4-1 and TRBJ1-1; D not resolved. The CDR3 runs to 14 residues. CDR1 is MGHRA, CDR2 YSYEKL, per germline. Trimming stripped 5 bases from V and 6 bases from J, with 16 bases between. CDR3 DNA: TGCGCCAGCAGCGCCCAGGACGAAAGGTCTGAAGCTTTCTTT. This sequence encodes CASSAQDERSEAFF.

The CDR3 region is CASSPNPYADTQYF. In DNA, the CDR3 is TGTGCCAGCAGTCCAAATCCGTATGCAGATACGCAGTATTTT. The V call is TRBV27, the J call TRBJ2-3; D remains unclear. CDR3 length: 14 residues. Germline-derived CDR1 and CDR2 are MNHEY and SMNVEV (reference sequence). Trimming stripped 5 bases from V and 4 bases from J, with 13 bases between.

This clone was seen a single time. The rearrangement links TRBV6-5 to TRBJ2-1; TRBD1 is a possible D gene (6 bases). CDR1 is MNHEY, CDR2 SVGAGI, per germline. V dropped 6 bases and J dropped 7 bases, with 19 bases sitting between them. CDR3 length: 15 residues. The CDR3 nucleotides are TGTGCCAGCAGCCCAGACAGGCGCCCTATGAATGAGCAGTTCTTC. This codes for CASSPDRRPMNEQFF.

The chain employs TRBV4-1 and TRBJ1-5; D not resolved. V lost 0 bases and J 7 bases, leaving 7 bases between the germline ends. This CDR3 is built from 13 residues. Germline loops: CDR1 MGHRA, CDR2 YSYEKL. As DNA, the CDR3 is TGCGCCAGCAGCCAAGAAGGCGTGCAGCCCCAGCATTTT. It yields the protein CASSQEGVQPQHF.

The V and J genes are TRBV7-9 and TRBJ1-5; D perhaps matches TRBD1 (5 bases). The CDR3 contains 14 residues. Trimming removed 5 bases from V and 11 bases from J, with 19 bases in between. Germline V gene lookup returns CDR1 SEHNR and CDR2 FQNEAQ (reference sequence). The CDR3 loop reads CASSTDTRKNAQHF. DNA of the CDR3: TGTGCCAGCAGCACGGACACCCGGAAGAATGCCCAGCATTTT.

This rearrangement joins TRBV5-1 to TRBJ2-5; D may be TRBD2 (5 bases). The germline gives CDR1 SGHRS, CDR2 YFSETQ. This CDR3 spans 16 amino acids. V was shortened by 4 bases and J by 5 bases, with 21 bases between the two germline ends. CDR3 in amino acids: CASSPMTTTLQETQYF. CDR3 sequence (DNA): TGCGCCAGCAGCCCAATGACTACCACCCTCCAGGAGACCCAGTACTTC.

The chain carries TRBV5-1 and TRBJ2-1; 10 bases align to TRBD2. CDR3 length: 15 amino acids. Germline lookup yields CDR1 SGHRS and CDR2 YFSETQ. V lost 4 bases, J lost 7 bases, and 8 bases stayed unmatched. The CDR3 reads CASSLQAGGWNEQFF. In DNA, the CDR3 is TGCGCCAGCAGCCTGCAAGCGGGAGGGTGGAATGAGCAGTTCTTC.

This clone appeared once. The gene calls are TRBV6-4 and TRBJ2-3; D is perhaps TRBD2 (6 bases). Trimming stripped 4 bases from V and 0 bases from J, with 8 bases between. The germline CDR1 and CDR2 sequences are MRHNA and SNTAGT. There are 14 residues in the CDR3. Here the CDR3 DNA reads TGTGCCAGCAGTGGAGCGGGCAGCACAGATACGCAGTATTTT. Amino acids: CASSGAGSTDTQYF.

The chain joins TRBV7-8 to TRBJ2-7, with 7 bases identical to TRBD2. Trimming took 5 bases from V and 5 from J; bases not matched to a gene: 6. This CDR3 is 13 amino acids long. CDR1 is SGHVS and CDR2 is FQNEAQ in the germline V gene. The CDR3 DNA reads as TGTGCCAGCAGCCTCAGCGGGGTAGACGAGCAGTACTTC. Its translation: CASSLSGVDEQYF.

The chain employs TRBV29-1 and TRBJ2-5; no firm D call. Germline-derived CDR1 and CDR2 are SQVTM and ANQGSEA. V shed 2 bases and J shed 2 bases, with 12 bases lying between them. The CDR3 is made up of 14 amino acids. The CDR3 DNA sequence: TGCAGCGTTGAATCAACGGCCTTTCAAGAGACCCAGTACTTC. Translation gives CSVESTAFQETQYF.

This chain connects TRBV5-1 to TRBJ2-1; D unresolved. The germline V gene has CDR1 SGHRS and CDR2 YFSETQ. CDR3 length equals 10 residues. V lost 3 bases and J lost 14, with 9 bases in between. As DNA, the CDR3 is TGCGCCAGCAGCTCCTACGCCGAGTTCTTC. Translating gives CASSSYAEFF.